This T cell receptor (beta chain) was obtained from a study of T cell repertoires in cytomegalovirus infection. Study-level background: As its CMV epitopes, the study selected recently identified HLA-C-restricted and well-studied HLA-B-restricted targets. Public TCR beta signatures provided an indication of both CMV infection and a matching HLA type.

The table lists this clonotype with many counts. Its target is not known. Broader study findings: Cumulative public TCR beta family frequency identified carriers of CMV plus the relevant HLA.

TCRdb passed the reads through MiXCR, listing each CDR3 protein once. The data hold approximately 910,000 distinct CDR3 sequences, with 30% to 40% observed a single time. The source material was cultured CD8+ T cells from PBMCs, sampled from culture after CMV antigen stimulation. This receptor was obtained from a human donor in good health (CMV status not recorded). Some clones in this sample may be carry-over from other donors' samples.

In DNA, the CDR3 is TGTGCCAGCAGTCTAAGACTAGCGGGGGGGGACAATGAGCAGTTCTTC. It codes for CASSLRLAGGDNEQFF. The J gene is TRBJ2-1, the V gene TRBV7-8; 14 bases are a match to TRBD2. The germline V gene has CDR1 SGHVS and CDR2 FQNEAQ. This CDR3 has 16 amino acids. The V gene end was trimmed by 6 bases and the J gene end by 5 bases; junction bases not matched to a gene: 6.